This T cell receptor (beta chain) emerged from a study of CD8 T cell repertoires and HIV-1 epitope variants. Libraries were prepared by immunoSEQ multiplex PCR; TCRdb keeps only in-frame clonotypes and omits some of them. There are under 100,000 clones in the sample; almost 75% occur only once, and 25% to 30% lies in the top ten. Study-level findings and limits: Eight or nine antigen-specific TCR beta clonotypes were found; five to seven seemed cross-reactive to variants.

About this clone: What it binds is not known.

This TCR derives from a male donor with HIV. Sequenced: uncultured baseline CD8+ T cells from peripheral blood mononuclear cells (PBMCs).

This CDR3 is CASRLMGLAVLDQETQYF. The CDR3 DNA reads TGTGCAAGTCGCTTAATGGGACTAGCGGTCCTCGACCAAGAGACCCAGTACTTC. The gene calls are TRBV12-2 and TRBJ2-5; the D call in the table, TRBD2, was not verified against the DNA. TRBV12-2 is deemed a pseudogene. This CDR3 has 18 residues.